These 2 T cell receptor beta chains came from one sample sequenced in a study of response to subunit inactivated influenza vaccine. TCRdb used MiXCR to reprocess the RT-PCR reads, holding one entry per CDR3 protein. Of about 520,000 distinct CDR3 sequences in the sample, under 8.5% were seen once. The source was PBMCs from blood, collected less than 30 months after vaccination. All receptors come from a man between 50 and 75 years old who received an inactivated influenza vaccine.

This clonotype was seen only a few times. CDR3 region: CASSYWDRTTDTQYF. The CDR3 DNA reads TGCGCCAGCAGCTATTGGGACAGGACTACAGATACGCAGTATTTT. This chain joins TRBV5-1 and TRBJ2-3; 8 bases fit TRBD1. The V and J ends lost 3 bases and 3 bases, in that order; junction bases with no gene match: 6. CDR1 is SGHRS and CDR2 is YFSETQ in the germline V gene. CDR3 length equals 15 residues.

The V gene is TRBV20-1, the J gene TRBJ2-1, with 11 bases that match TRBD2. The CDR3 spans 13 residues. In germline, CDR1 is DFQATT, CDR2 SNEGSKA (reference sequence). After removal of 6 bases from V and 6 bases from J, the junction contained 4 bases not matched to a gene. The CDR3 sequence: CSALGTSGNEQFF. For the CDR3, the DNA is TGCAGTGCCCTAGGGACTAGCGGCAATGAGCAGTTCTTC.